This T cell receptor (beta chain) was documented in a study of blood T cells in healthy people across ages. Notes on this clonotype: The antigen remains unidentified.

Broader study findings: Naive CD4+ cells and diversity were both higher in long-lived donors than in aged donors. Roughly linear declines in TCR beta diversity per million T cells occurred with age.

Whenever a sample was processed, at least 6 million PBMCs were isolated. This CDR3 is 14 amino acids long. Trimming shortened V by 1 base and J by 2 bases, and 9 bases separated the two germline ends. Germline V gene data show CDR1 as SGHRS and CDR2 as YFSETQ. Through a sample-barcoded 5' primer and a J-beta primer mix, a second PCR was run for roughly 6 to 11 cycles. One entry per CDR3 protein, called by TCRdb with MiXCR from the 5' RACE reads. The sample lists over a million distinct CDR3 sequences, approximately 42% seen once, with 7% to 9.5% in the top ten. The sequence derives from a woman between 18 and 30 years old in good health. The chain links TRBV5-1 to TRBJ1-1; D is undetermined. The material sequenced was blood. CDR3 loop: CASSLPGANTEAFF. In nucleotides, the CDR3 is TGCGCCAGCAGCTTGCCAGGAGCAAACACTGAAGCTTTCTTT.